This T cell receptor (beta chain) was captured in a study of PD-1 blockade in classical Hodgkin lymphoma. Every patient experienced relapse after autologous stem cell transplantation, and brentuximab vedotin exposure varied. This clone occurred a few times. Germline-derived CDR1 and CDR2 are GTSNPN and SVGIG (reference sequence). With 4 bases removed from V and 1 base from J, the gap between germline ends came to 13 bases. The CDR3 is 14 amino acids. Data came from immunoSEQ multiplex PCR; TCRdb stores just in-frame clones and leaves some out. The sample yields fewer than 45,000 clones, 76% seen once.

The chain carries TRBV30 and TRBJ1-1; D may be TRBD1 (6 bases). Sample: peripheral blood mononuclear cells (PBMCs), taken at baseline. This TCR came from a human donor with classical Hodgkin lymphoma. The CDR3 reads CAWTRGGENTEAFF. DNA for the CDR3: TGTGCCTGGACCCGGGGGGGCGAGAACACTGAAGCTTTCTTT.